This T cell receptor (beta chain) derives from a study of identical twins. Findings of the study overall: A partial confounding effect on zero-insertion analyses could come from invariant MAIT and iNKT cells.

Concerning this clonotype itself: Its antigen remains unknown.

V was clipped by 1 base and J by 11 bases, with 17 bases between them. The CDR3 is 14 residues long. Germline CDR1 is LGHDT and CDR2 is YNNKEL (reference sequence). TCRdb passed the 5' RACE reads through MiXCR, listing each CDR3 protein once. This sample has about 1.7 million distinct CDR3 sequences, with roughly 35% found just once. The rearrangement links TRBV3-1 to TRBJ2-5; D may be TRBD2 (6 bases). This TCR was recovered from a newborn girl in good health. Input material: cord blood. CDR3 protein: CASSQGRRDFKQYF. The CDR3 nucleotides read TGTGCCAGCAGCCAAGGCAGGCGGGACTTCAAGCAGTACTTC.